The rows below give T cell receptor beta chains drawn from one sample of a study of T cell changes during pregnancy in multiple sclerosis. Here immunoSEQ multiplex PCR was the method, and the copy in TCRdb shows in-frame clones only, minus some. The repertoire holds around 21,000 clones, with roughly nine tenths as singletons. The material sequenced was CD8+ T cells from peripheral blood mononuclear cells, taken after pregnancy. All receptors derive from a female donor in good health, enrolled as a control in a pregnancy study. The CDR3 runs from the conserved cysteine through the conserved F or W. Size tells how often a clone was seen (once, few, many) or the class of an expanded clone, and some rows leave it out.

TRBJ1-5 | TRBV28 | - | CASSSGVIVGVGNQPQHF
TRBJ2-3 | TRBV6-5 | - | CASRPPQVTDTQYF
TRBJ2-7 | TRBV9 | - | CASSVTEDYEQYF
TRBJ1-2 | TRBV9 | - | CASSVGQAPNYGYTF
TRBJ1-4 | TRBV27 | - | CASSLVAGLDEKLFF
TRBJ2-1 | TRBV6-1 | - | CAGSGLFSANEQFF
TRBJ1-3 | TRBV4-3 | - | CASSQDLFSGNTIYF
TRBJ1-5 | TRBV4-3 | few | CASSPDRGNRVDQPQHF
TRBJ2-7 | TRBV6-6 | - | CASSTSGTAPYEQYF
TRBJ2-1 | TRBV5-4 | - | CASSFEGAEQFF
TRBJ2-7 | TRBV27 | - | CASSLFEAYEQYF
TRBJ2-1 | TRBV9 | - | CASTPRGVLWDEQFF
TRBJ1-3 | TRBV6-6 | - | CASSEDRAGYF
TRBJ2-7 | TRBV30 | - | CAWRGQGIGEQYF
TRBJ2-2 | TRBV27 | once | CASSFVQEAGELFF
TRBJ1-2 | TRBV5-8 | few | CASSLGQINGYTF
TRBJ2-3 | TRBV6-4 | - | CASKVTAGVPDTQYF
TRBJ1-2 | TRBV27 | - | CASSRQDGNYGYTF
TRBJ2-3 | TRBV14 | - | CASSQGLAGTDTQYF
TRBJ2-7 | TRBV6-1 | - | CASSEALPPGTSYYEQYF
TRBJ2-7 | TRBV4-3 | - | CASSQDRGSLSYEQYF
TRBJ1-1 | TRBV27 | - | CASSPSRTEAFF
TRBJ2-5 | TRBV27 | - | CASRQGAGEETQYF
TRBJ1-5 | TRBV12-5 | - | CASGLGRGNQPQHF
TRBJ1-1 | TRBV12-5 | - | CASGLPRGTEAFF
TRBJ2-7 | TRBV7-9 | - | CASSSDGSSYEQYF
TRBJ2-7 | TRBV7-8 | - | CASSNLAREDSYEQYF
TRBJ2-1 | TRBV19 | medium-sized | CASIGLAVNEQFF
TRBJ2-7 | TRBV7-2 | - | CASSLASGGTSSYEQYF
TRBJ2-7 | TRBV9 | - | CASSPSGSNYEQYF
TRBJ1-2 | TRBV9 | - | CASSAGTALFGYTF
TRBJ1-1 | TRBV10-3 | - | CASQTSGGSNTEAFF